This T cell receptor beta chain was profiled in a study of cytomegalovirus exposure and HLA in healthy donors. Overall study findings and caveats: A later analysis appeared to link common viral pathogens to several of the most significant clusters. Per published reports, the classifier diagnosed cytomegalovirus status with high specificity and sensitivity.

Trimming removed 3 bases from V and 7 bases from J, with 19 bases in between. This CDR3 region has 15 residues. Germline V gives CDR1 GTSNPN, CDR2 SVGIG (reference sequence). PCR involved 60 Vbeta and 13 Jbeta primers. Clones were read by immunoSEQ multiplex PCR, and TCRdb kept only the in-frame ones, dropping some. The sample has some 150,000 clones; roughly 87% are singletons. Notes on this clone: Its cognate antigen is unknown.

The V and J genes are TRBV30 and TRBJ2-1; possible D gene TRBD2, 5 bases. Sequencing was carried out using PBMCs. The TCR was taken from a woman under 40 in good health and CMV-seronegative. Here the CDR3 DNA reads TGTGCCTGGAGGGACCAACGGGGAGCGACTAATGAGCAGTTCTTC. As protein: CAWRDQRGATNEQFF.